Shown below are 12 T cell receptor beta chains from a single sample sequenced in a study of patients and donors after allogeneic stem cell transplantation. Each CDR3 protein gets one entry after TCRdb re-called the RT-PCR reads with MiXCR. The sample records more than 850,000 distinct CDR3 sequences, approximately 18% being singletons. Sequencing was done on a sample of blood, either unsorted or a sorted T cell fraction (not recorded which). Source of these receptors: a human donor who was either an allogeneic HSCT recipient or a stem cell or donor lymphocyte infusion donor (not recorded which). It is not recorded whose cells these are; they may come from a transplant donor.

There are a few counts of this clonotype. The gene calls are TRBV7-3 and TRBJ1-6, with D maybe TRBD1 (5 bases). Germline assignment: CDR1 SGHTA and CDR2 FQGTGA. The V end was cut by 6 bases, the J end by 7 bases, with 19 bases between. This CDR3 spans 16 amino acids. The CDR3 DNA follows: TGTGCCAGCAGTCTCACGGACACAAAAGGGAATTCACCCCTCCACTTT. Residues: CASSLTDTKGNSPLHF.

This clonotype was seen more than once but under ten times. The rearrangement uses TRBV25-1 and TRBJ2-7, with 14 bases fitting TRBD2. The CDR3 totals 16 residues. CDR1 and CDR2 from the germline V gene are MGHDK and SYGVNS. J lost 3 bases, V lost 1 base, and 2 bases had no gene match. The CDR3 region has the DNA TGTGCCAGCAGTGAATTAGGGACTAGCGGGGGCTACGAGCAGTACTTC. Amino acids: CASSELGTSGGYEQYF.

This clonotype was picked up a small number of times. The rearrangement joins TRBV6-1 to TRBJ1-3, with unresolved D. V was cut by 6 bases and J by 0 bases, with 6 bases left in between. The CDR3 covers 13 residues. Germline CDR1 is MNHNS and CDR2 is SASEGT. The CDR3 coding sequence is TGTGCCAGCAGCAGGTTCTCTGGAAACACCATATATTTT. Amino acid sequence: CASSRFSGNTIYF.

J is TRBJ2-3 and V is TRBV5-1; no reliable D call. The V end lost 1 base, the J end lost 2 bases, and 8 bases lay between the germline ends. Germline-derived CDR1 and CDR2 are SGHRS and YFSETQ. This CDR3 region has 14 residues. The CDR3 region is CASSLYRATDTQYF. The DNA of the CDR3 is TGCGCCAGCAGCTTGTATCGGGCCACAGATACGCAGTATTTT.

This clonotype was observed a few times. The J gene is TRBJ2-1, the V gene TRBV27; 7 bases line up with TRBD1. This CDR3 is built from 17 residues. The trim removed 3 bases at V and 4 bases at J, leaving 12 bases unmatched. Germline V CDR1 and CDR2: MNHEY, SMNVEV (reference sequence). In DNA form, the CDR3 reads TGTGCCAGCAGTTTGCTGCGCCGGACAGGAATTTACAATGAGCAGTTCTTC. It translates to CASSLLRRTGIYNEQFF.

This clonotype showed up just a few times. The chain has TRBV5-4 and TRBJ1-2; maybe TRBD1 (5 bases). The V end lost 2 bases, the J end lost 3 bases, and 17 bases lay between the germline ends. CDR1 and CDR2 from the germline V gene are SGHNT and YYREEE (reference sequence). The CDR3 contains 16 residues. The CDR3, as DNA: TGTGCCAGCAGCTTAGAAGAGACAGAGTGGTACTATGGCTACACCTTC. It translates to CASSLEETEWYYGYTF.

This clonotype was found a few times. The V and J genes are TRBV10-3 and TRBJ2-3, with D unresolved. Germline values: CDR1 ENHRY, CDR2 SYGVKD. This CDR3 is built from 14 residues. The V and J ends lost 6 bases and 2 bases respectively, with 12 bases between them. CDR3 in amino acids: CAIRDHPVTDTQYF. The CDR3 DNA is TGTGCCATCAGGGACCATCCTGTCACAGATACGCAGTATTTT.

The V call is TRBV12-3 or TRBV12-4, the J call TRBJ1-3, with 7 positions matching TRBD1. J gave up 7 bases and V 2 bases, and 8 bases lay outside the gene matches. The CDR3 is made up of 15 amino acids. The CDR3 coding sequence is TGTGCCAGCAGTTTAAGGACAGGAATCGGCAACACCATATATTTT. Translating it yields CASSLRTGIGNTIYF.

V usage is TRBV20-1 and J usage is TRBJ2-7, with unresolved D. The germline gives CDR1 DFQATT, CDR2 SNEGSKA (reference sequence). This CDR3 has 12 residues. The V end lost 3 bases, the J end lost 0 bases, and 6 bases lay between the germline ends. CDR3 coding DNA: TGCAGTGCTAGCCTAGACTCCTACGAGCAGTACTTC. Protein sequence: CSASLDSYEQYF.

V usage is TRBV12-3 or TRBV12-4 and J usage is TRBJ1-3; D unclear. The CDR3 contains 12 residues. The ends were cut back, 4 bases at V and 5 bases at J, with 6 bases in the middle. The CDR3: CASSSQRNTIYF. CDR3 coding DNA: TGTGCCAGCAGTTCGCAGCGAAACACCATATATTTT.

The J gene is TRBJ2-1, the V gene TRBV7-9, with D tentatively TRBD1 or TRBD2 (6 bases each). The CDR3 consists of 16 residues. The germline V gene has CDR1 SEHNR and CDR2 FQNEAQ (reference sequence). V was pared by 0 bases and J by 0 bases, with 9 bases between. The CDR3 DNA reads TGTGCCAGCAGCTTAGCGGGGGGACACTCCTACAATGAGCAGTTCTTC. Translation: CASSLAGGHSYNEQFF.

The chain uses TRBV6-1 and TRBJ2-3; possibly TRBD2 for D (6 bases). Trimming pared 5 bases from V and 2 bases from J, leaving 14 bases between. The CDR3 sequence is 15 residues long. The germline V gene encodes CDR1 MNHNS and CDR2 SASEGT. The CDR3 loop reads CASSPLAIPTDTQYF. The DNA for the CDR3 is TGTGCCAGCAGTCCTCTAGCGATCCCCACAGATACGCAGTATTTT.